Each of the 24 T cell receptor beta chains below was sequenced from the same sample in a study of early T cells in non-severe SARS-CoV-2 infection. TCRdb itself ran the 5' RACE reads through MiXCR, one entry per CDR3 protein. The sample contains 100,000 or so distinct CDR3 sequences, 10% to 15% of which appear only once. Material: whole blood. The receptors originated from an adult who was a healthcare worker with PCR-confirmed SARS-CoV-2 infection or an uninfected control (not recorded which).

The rearrangement links TRBV20-1 to TRBJ2-1; 10 bases are shared with TRBD1. Trimming cost V 3 bases and J 8 bases; bases outside gene matches: 7. The CDR3 consists of 14 residues. Germline CDR1 DFQATT, CDR2 SNEGSKA (reference sequence). The CDR3 coding sequence is TGCAGTGCTAGCCGACCCGGGACAGGGGATGAGCAGTTCTTC. It yields the protein CSASRPGTGDEQFF.

This clonotype was seen repeatedly, ten times or more. The chain couples TRBV28 to TRBJ2-3; D unresolved. The germline V and J ends were trimmed by 3 bases and 0 bases, with 13 bases remaining between them. CDR1 MDHEN and CDR2 SYDVKM come from the germline V gene. CDR3 size: 16 residues. DNA for the CDR3: TGTGCCAGCAGTTTCGGTTCCACGCCTAGCACAGATACGCAGTATTTT. Its translation is CASSFGSTPSTDTQYF.

There are many counts of this clonotype. J is TRBJ1-1 and V is TRBV27; no clear D. Per the germline V gene, CDR1 is MNHEY and CDR2 is SMNVEV (reference sequence). The CDR3 runs to 14 residues. The V and J ends lost 6 bases and 6 bases respectively, with 17 bases between them. The chain's CDR3 is CASRDTWALPEAFF. The CDR3 nucleotides are TGTGCCAGCAGAGACACGTGGGCCCTCCCTGAAGCTTTCTTT.

This clonotype was seen only once. The chain is built from TRBV28 and TRBJ2-3; 8 bases fit TRBD2. With V trimmed by 8 bases and J by 0 bases, 10 bases remained unmatched. Germline V gives CDR1 MDHEN, CDR2 SYDVKM. CDR3 length: 16 amino acids. The CDR3: CASHRWSSGSTDTQYF. The CDR3 DNA is TGTGCCAGCCACCGCTGGTCTAGCGGGAGCACAGATACGCAGTATTTT.

The chain links TRBV27 to TRBJ1-2; the D is unclear. Germline CDR1 reads MNHEY; CDR2 reads SMNVEV (reference sequence). The V and J ends lost 8 bases and 8 bases respectively, with 21 bases between them. This CDR3 spans 14 amino acids. The CDR3 reads CASGRSRDHIGYTF. The CDR3 bases are TGTGCCAGCGGACGGAGCCGGGATCACATAGGCTACACCTTC.

This clonotype has a handful of counts. The chain employs TRBV20-1 and TRBJ2-7; 10 bases fit TRBD2. The V segment lost 1 base and the J segment 2 bases; nucleotides outside the gene matches: 8. Germline V gene sequence: CDR1 DFQATT, CDR2 SNEGSKA (reference sequence). The CDR3 has 16 residues. The CDR3 DNA sequence: TGCAGTGCTAGAGGTCTAGCGGGAGTTGTCACCTACGAGCAGTACTTC. Its protein product is CSARGLAGVVTYEQYF.

The chain has TRBV2 and TRBJ1-5, with D possibly TRBD1 on 5 matching bases. CDR1 and CDR2 from the germline V gene are SNHLY and FYNNEI. The V and J ends lost 5 bases and 3 bases respectively, with 14 bases between them. The CDR3 loop spans 15 amino acids. The CDR3 sequence: CASSPLQGFNQPQHF. CDR3 coding DNA: TGTGCCAGCAGTCCGTTGCAGGGTTTCAATCAGCCCCAGCATTTT.

This chain connects TRBV3-1 to TRBJ2-5; D unclear. This CDR3 has 12 residues. Germline V gives CDR1 LGHDT, CDR2 YNNKEL (reference sequence). V lost 3 bases and J 5 bases, leaving 7 bases between the germline ends. The CDR3 DNA reads TGTGCCAGCAGCCAGGGATCCGAGACCCAGTACTTC. This gives the protein CASSQGSETQYF.

The sample holds many counts of this clonotype. The chain combines TRBV27 with TRBJ1-2, with TRBD1 identical over 7 bases. The V gene end was trimmed by 7 bases and the J gene end by 4 bases; junction bases not matched to a gene: 6. The CDR3 covers 13 residues. Germline lookup yields CDR1 MNHEY and CDR2 SMNVEV (reference sequence). As DNA, the CDR3 is TGTGCCAGCAAAGGAGGGGGCAGCTATGGCTACACCTTC. Its translation: CASKGGGSYGYTF.

This chain joins TRBV12-3 or TRBV12-4 and TRBJ2-1; D is perhaps TRBD2 (6 bases). The CDR3 runs to 14 residues. The V end was cut by 6 bases, the J end by 7 bases, with 16 bases between. CDR3 DNA sequence: TGTGCCAGCAGCTTGTGGGAGGACCTTAATGAGCAGTTCTTC. Translated: CASSLWEDLNEQFF.

This clonotype was found a few times. V usage is TRBV29-1 and J usage is TRBJ2-1; no firm D call. Germline-derived CDR1 and CDR2 are SQVTM and ANQGSEA. V dropped 5 bases and J dropped 12 bases, with 20 bases sitting between them. This CDR3 contains 13 residues. CDR3 coding DNA: TGCAGCGTTACGGCCGTCGTGCAAGTTGGGCAGTTCTTC. Protein: CSVTAVVQVGQFF.

This clonotype appeared a few times. The rearrangement uses TRBV12-3 or TRBV12-4 and TRBJ1-1; tentatively, D is TRBD1 (5 bases). This CDR3 has 11 amino acids. V was shortened by 5 bases and J by 5 bases, with 6 bases between the two germline ends. The CDR3 DNA reads as TGTGCCAGCAGTCGGGGGACTGAAGCTTTCTTT. This sequence encodes CASSRGTEAFF.

This chain links TRBV29-1 with TRBJ1-1; 8 nucleotides match TRBD1. The CDR3 totals 12 residues. Germline assignment: CDR1 SQVTM and CDR2 ANQGSEA. V gave up 1 base and J gave up 5 bases; unmatched junction bases: 0. The CDR3 bases are TGCAGCGTTGAAGGGGACAGGACTGAAGCTTTCTTT. This encodes CSVEGDRTEAFF.

This clonotype was observed many times. The CDR3 protein is CASSSIRLAGTETQYF. The CDR3 DNA follows: TGTGCCAGCAGCTCAATCAGACTAGCGGGAACGGAGACCCAGTACTTC. This sequence joins TRBV7-2 and TRBJ2-5, with 11 bases fitting TRBD2. The CDR3 has 16 amino acids. J was trimmed by 5 bases and V by 4 bases; bases with no gene match: 9. The V gene's germline CDR1 is SGHTA and CDR2 FQGNSA.

This clonotype appeared a few times. The chain links TRBV5-1 to TRBJ1-4; no definite D call. The CDR3 totals 15 residues. The V end lost 0 bases, the J end lost 3 bases, and 9 bases lay between the germline ends. Germline V gene lookup returns CDR1 SGHRS and CDR2 YFSETQ. CDR3 sequence: CASSLDPGANEKLFF. In nucleotides, the CDR3 is TGCGCCAGCAGCTTGGATCCGGGCGCTAATGAAAAACTGTTTTTT.

The gene calls are TRBV2 and TRBJ2-1; 8 nucleotides match TRBD2. The length of the CDR3 is 14 residues. Germline CDR1 SNHLY, CDR2 FYNNEI. V shed 9 bases, J shed 4 bases, and the junction held 8 bases outside the gene matches. The CDR3: CASKIAGMYNEQFF. The DNA for the CDR3 is TGTGCCAGTAAAATAGCGGGGATGTACAATGAGCAGTTCTTC.

The V gene is TRBV5-1, the J gene TRBJ2-5, with D perhaps TRBD2 (5 bases). The CDR3 consists of 13 residues. Trimming took 5 bases from V and 2 from J, leaving 10 bases between them. From germline, CDR1 is SGHRS and CDR2 YFSETQ. In DNA, the CDR3 is TGCGCCAGCAGTCGGACTCCGCAAGAGACCCAGTACTTC. Protein product: CASSRTPQETQYF.

This clonotype was detected a few times. This rearrangement joins TRBV7-2 to TRBJ2-4; tentatively, D is TRBD2 (6 bases). CDR3 size: 17 residues. Germline CDR1 and CDR2: SGHTA and FQGNSA. Trimming took 5 bases from V and 3 from J, leaving 20 bases between them. The CDR3 sequence is CASSHGSGGANKNIQYF. In DNA, the CDR3 is TGTGCCAGCAGCCACGGGTCCGGCGGGGCTAACAAAAACATTCAGTACTTC.

In this sample, this clonotype turned up a few times. The chain combines TRBV30 with TRBJ1-5; tentative D call: TRBD1 (6 bases). Trimming stripped 3 bases from V and 7 bases from J, with 10 bases between. Germline V lookup: CDR1 GTSNPN, CDR2 SVGIG (reference sequence). This CDR3 contains 12 residues. CDR3 protein: CAWRTGRQPQHF. Here the CDR3 DNA reads TGTGCCTGGAGAACAGGGAGGCAGCCCCAGCATTTT.

The sample holds a few counts of this clonotype. The rearrangement links TRBV6-6 to TRBJ1-4; D remains unclear. CDR3 size: 11 residues. CDR1 is MNHNY and CDR2 is SVGAGI in the germline V gene (reference sequence). Trimming removed 5 bases from V and 8 bases from J, with 6 bases in between. For the CDR3, the DNA is TGTGCCAGCAGTGTGGGGGAAAAACTGTTTTTT. This codes for CASSVGEKLFF.

This clonotype was seen ten or more times. The chain joins TRBV20-1 to TRBJ2-5; D not resolved. Trimming left V 0 bases short and J 4 bases short, with 0 bases between. Germline values: CDR1 DFQATT, CDR2 SNEGSKA (reference sequence). This CDR3 region has 10 residues. The CDR3 nucleotides read TGCAGTGCTAGAGAAGAGACCCAGTACTTC. The encoded protein is CSAREETQYF.

The chain joins TRBV5-1 to TRBJ2-2, with D possibly being TRBD2 (6 bases). The V gene lost 2 bases and the J gene lost 1 base, with 12 bases spanning the gap. CDR1 is SGHRS and CDR2 is YFSETQ in the germline V gene. The CDR3 runs 16 residues. The CDR3 region is CASSFLGGKNTGELFF. In DNA form, the CDR3 reads TGCGCCAGCAGCTTCCTCGGGGGTAAGAACACCGGGGAGCTGTTTTTT.

This clonotype occurred many times. This sequence joins TRBV5-1 and TRBJ2-3; TRBD2 matches 9 bases. Germline V gives CDR1 SGHRS, CDR2 YFSETQ. CDR3 length equals 15 residues. V shed 7 bases, J shed 4 bases, and the junction held 10 bases outside the gene matches. CDR3 sequence reads: CASDRIAGAPDTQYF. In DNA form, the CDR3 reads TGCGCCAGCGATCGTATAGCGGGAGCACCAGATACGCAGTATTTT. The full variable domain, completed using reference TRBV5-1 and TRBJ2-3, is KAGVTQTPRYLIKTRGQQVTLSCSPISGHRSVSWYQQTPGQGLQFLFEYFSETQRNKGNFPGRFSGRQFSNSRSEMNVSTLELGDSALYLCASDRIAGAPDTQYFGPGTRLTVL.

Concerning this clonotype: A much larger clone is a single base away; this may be a read error. The rearrangement uses TRBV12-3 or TRBV12-4 and TRBJ1-6, with a possible D match to TRBD1 (5 bases). CDR3 size: 13 residues. The V gene lost 7 bases and the J gene lost 6 bases, with 10 bases spanning the gap. CDR3 bases: TGTGCCAGCACTATGGGGACTAATTCACCCCTCCACTTT. Amino acid sequence: CASTMGTNSPLHF.